This T cell receptor (beta chain) was observed in a study of read filtering for tumor transcriptome and immune sequencing. The CDR3 consists of 14 residues. Trimming stripped 5 bases from V and 1 base from J, with 10 bases between. Germline V gene data show CDR1 as LNHDA and CDR2 as SQIVND (reference sequence). Every patient had bone marrow sampled while the disease was active. From around 440 ng of RNA, a library with molecular barcoded alpha/delta and beta/gamma adaptors was made. TCRdb reprocessed the reads with MiXCR, giving one entry per CDR3 protein. The sample includes around 50,000 distinct CDR3 sequences, 20% to 25% of them seen just once. This clonotype was counted only a few times.

This sequence joins TRBV19 and TRBJ2-3; D call uncertain. The TCR sequence derives from a donor aged 40 or older with multiple myeloma. The sample comprised a population of CD138-negative cells sorted from bone marrow. The CDR3 DNA reads as TGTGCCAGTAGTCACCCCCTGGGCACAGATACGCAGTATTTT. As protein: CASSHPLGTDTQYF.